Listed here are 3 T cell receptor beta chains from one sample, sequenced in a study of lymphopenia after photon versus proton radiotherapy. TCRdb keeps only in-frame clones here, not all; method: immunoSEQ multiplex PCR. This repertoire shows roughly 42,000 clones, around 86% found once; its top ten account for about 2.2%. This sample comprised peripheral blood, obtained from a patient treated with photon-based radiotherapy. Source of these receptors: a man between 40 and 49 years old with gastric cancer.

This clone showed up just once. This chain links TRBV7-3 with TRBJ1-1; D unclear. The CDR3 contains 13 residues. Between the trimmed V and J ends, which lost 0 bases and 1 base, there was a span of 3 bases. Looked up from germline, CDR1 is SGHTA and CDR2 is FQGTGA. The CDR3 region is CASSLTRNTEAFF. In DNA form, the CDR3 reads TGTGCCAGCAGCTTAACGAGGAACACTGAAGCTTTCTTT.

CDR3 loop: CASSSTGYYGYTF. DNA of the CDR3: TGTGCCAGCAGCTCGACAGGGTACTATGGCTACACCTTC. The V gene is TRBV28, the J gene TRBJ1-2; 7 bases fit TRBD1. The CDR3 is made up of 13 amino acids. Per the germline V gene, CDR1 is MDHEN and CDR2 is SYDVKM. V lost 6 bases, J lost 3 bases, and 4 bases stayed unmatched.

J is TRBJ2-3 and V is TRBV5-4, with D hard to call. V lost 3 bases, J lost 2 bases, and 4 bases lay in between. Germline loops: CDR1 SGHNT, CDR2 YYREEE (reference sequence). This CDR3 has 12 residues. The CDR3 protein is CASSWDTDTQYF. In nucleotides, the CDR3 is TGTGCCAGCAGCTGGGACACAGATACGCAGTATTTT.